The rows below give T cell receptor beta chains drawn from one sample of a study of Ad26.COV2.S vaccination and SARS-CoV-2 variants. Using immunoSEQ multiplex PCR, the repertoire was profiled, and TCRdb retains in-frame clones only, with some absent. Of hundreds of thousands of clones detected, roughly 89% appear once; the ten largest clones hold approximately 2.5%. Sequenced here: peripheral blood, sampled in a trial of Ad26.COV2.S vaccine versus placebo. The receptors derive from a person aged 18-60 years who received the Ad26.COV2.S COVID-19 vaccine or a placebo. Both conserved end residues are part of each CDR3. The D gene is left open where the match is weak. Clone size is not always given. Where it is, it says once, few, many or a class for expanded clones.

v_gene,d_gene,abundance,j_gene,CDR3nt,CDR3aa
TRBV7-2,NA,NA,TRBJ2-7,TGTGCCAGCAGCTTAGTCCCATGGACTGGCTACGAGCAGTACTTC,CASSLVPWTGYEQYF
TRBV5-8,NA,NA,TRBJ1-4,TGTGCCAGCAGCAAAAAAGGGGTAACTAATGAAAAACTGTTTTTT,CASSKKGVTNEKLFF
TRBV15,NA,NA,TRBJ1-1,TGTGCCACCAGCATACAGGGGAACACTGAAGCTTTCTTT,CATSIQGNTEAFF
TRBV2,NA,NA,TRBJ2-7,TGTGCCAGCATCTTCTCAGGGGACCCCTACGAGCAGTACTTC,CASIFSGDPYEQYF
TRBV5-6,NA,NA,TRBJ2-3,TGTGCCAGCAGCTTCGTAGCTACAGATACGCAGTATTTT,CASSFVATDTQYF
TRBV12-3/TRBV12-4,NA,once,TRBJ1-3,TGTGCCAGCAGTCGCTCTGGAAACACCATATATTTT,CASSRSGNTIYF
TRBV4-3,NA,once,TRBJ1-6,TGCGCCAGCAGCCAACTTATCGATTCACCCCTCCACTTT,CASSQLIDSPLHF
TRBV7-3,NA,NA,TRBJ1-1,TGTGCCAGCAGCCTAAGGAGGGGCACTGAAGCTTTCTTT,CASSLRRGTEAFF
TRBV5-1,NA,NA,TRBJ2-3,TGCGCCAGCAGCTTGCATGGGGGAACCAGCACAGATACGCAGTATTTT,CASSLHGGTSTDTQYF
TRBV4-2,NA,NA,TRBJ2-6,TGTGCCAGCAGCCAAGAGACTCTTGGGGCCAACGTCCTGACTTTC,CASSQETLGANVLTF
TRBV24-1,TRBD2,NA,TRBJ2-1,TGTGCCACCAGTGAGCCCGGGGGGCGGGGGGAGTCTAATGAGCAGTTCTTC,CATSEPGGRGESNEQFF
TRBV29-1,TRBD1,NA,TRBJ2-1,TGCAGCGTGGCTGGACAGGCTCACAATGAGCAGTTCTTC,CSVAGQAHNEQFF
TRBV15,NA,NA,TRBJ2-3,TGTGCCACCAGCAGGCGGCCGGGAGCTGCGACAGATACGCAGTATTTT,CATSRRPGAATDTQYF
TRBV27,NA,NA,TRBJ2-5,TGTGCCAGCAGACGTTCCTGGGGGTGGGGGCAAGAGACCCAGTACTTC,CASRRSWGWGQETQYF
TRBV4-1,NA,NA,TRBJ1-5,TGCGCCAGCAGCCAAAGGGTCAGGACTAACAATCAGCCCCAGCATTTT,CASSQRVRTNNQPQHF
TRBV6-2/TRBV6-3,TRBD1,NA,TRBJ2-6,TGTGCCAGCAGTTACGATCGGAGGACAGGGCCCGGGGCCAACGTCCTGACTTTC,CASSYDRRTGPGANVLTF
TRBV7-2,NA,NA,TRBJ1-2,TGTGCCAGCAGCTTAGCTTTTTTCTTCAGGGGCACTGGCTACACCTTC,CASSLAFFFRGTGYTF
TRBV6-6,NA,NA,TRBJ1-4,TGTGCCAGCAGCCAAACCGGGCCCCTGCGTGAAAAACTGTTTTTT,CASSQTGPLREKLFF
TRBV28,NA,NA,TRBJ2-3,TGTGCCAGCAGTTTCGCCGTGGCGGGCACAGATACGCAGTATTTT,CASSFAVAGTDTQYF
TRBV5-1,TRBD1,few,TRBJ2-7,TGCGCCAGCAGCTATGGGGACAGGGTCTACGAGCAGTACTTC,CASSYGDRVYEQYF
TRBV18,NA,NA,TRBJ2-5,TGTGCCAGCTCACCACCGTCTGAGACCCAGTACTTC,CASSPPSETQYF
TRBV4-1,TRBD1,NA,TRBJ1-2,TGCGCCAGCAGCCGAGCGGGACAGGGGGCGCCTGGCTACACCTTC,CASSRAGQGAPGYTF
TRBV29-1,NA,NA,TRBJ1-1,TGCAGCGTTGCCACTCAAACCCCCACAGGGTGGGCTTTCTTT,CSVATQTPTGWAFF
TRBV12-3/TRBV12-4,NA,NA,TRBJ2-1,TGTGCCAGCAGTTTAGGGTGGCTGGTAGAGCAGTTCTTC,CASSLGWLVEQFF
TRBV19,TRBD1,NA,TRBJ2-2,TGTGCCAGTAGTATAGTGGGACAGGGGGCGCGGGGACGCGGGGAGCTGTTTTTT,CASSIVGQGARGRGELFF
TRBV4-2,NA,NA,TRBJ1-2,TGTGCCAGCAGCCAAGCCATCAGAGGGAGTGATGGCTACACCTTC,CASSQAIRGSDGYTF
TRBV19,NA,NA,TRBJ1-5,TGTGCCAGTAGCCCGTCCGCAAGGGGGAGCAATCAGCCCCAGCATTTT,CASSPSARGSNQPQHF